The 25 T cell receptor beta chains listed next were all sequenced from one sample in a study of cytomegalovirus exposure and HLA in healthy donors. PCR used 60 Vbeta primers and 13 Jbeta primers. Assay used: immunoSEQ multiplex PCR; TCRdb lists only in-frame clones, some missing. In the table there are about 110,000 clones, roughly 70% of which are singletons. The sample taken for sequencing was PBMCs. The receptors here all came from a woman in her thirties or forties in good health and CMV-seronegative.

V and J are TRBV4-2 and TRBJ1-4; 8 nucleotides align to TRBD1. The germline gives CDR1 LGHNA, CDR2 YNFKEQ. The CDR3 loop spans 17 amino acids. The junction had 10 bases not matched to a gene; V was cut back by 0 bases and J by 7 bases. CDR3 region: CASSQDPQGASSEKLFF. The CDR3 nucleotides read TGTGCCAGCAGCCAAGATCCTCAGGGGGCGTCGAGTGAAAAACTGTTTTTT.

The rearrangement links TRBV11-2 to TRBJ1-2; D not resolved. This CDR3 region has 14 residues. The germline V and J ends were trimmed by 3 bases and 3 bases, with 11 bases remaining between them. The germline V gene has CDR1 SGHAT and CDR2 FQNNGV. The CDR3 DNA sequence: TGTGCCAGCAGCTTTACGTCAGGCGACTATGGCTACACCTTC. Its translation is CASSFTSGDYGYTF.

The chain employs TRBV4-3 and TRBJ1-5; TRBD1 matches at 9 bases. Losses at the gene ends were 4 bases for V and 7 bases for J; bases not matched to a gene: 11. The CDR3 sequence is 16 residues long. Per germline, CDR1 LGHNA and CDR2 YSLEER. The CDR3 DNA reads as TGCGCCAGCAGCCTCGGACAGGGGATTTGGAACCAGCCCCAGCATTTT. Its translation: CASSLGQGIWNQPQHF.

This clone showed up just a few times. The chain employs TRBV6-5 and TRBJ2-1, with TRBD1 as a possible D gene (5 bases). Germline-derived CDR1 and CDR2 are MNHEY and SVGAGI. The CDR3 is made up of 14 amino acids. V was shortened by 0 bases and J by 12 bases, with 15 bases between the two germline ends. In DNA form, the CDR3 reads TGTGCCAGCAGTTACTCGCCTGACAGAAAGGGGCAGTTCTTC. Translation gives CASSYSPDRKGQFF.

This chain links TRBV10-2 with TRBJ1-2; D might be TRBD1 (6 bases). Germline CDR1 WSHSY, CDR2 SAAADI. The CDR3 spans 14 residues. The V end was cut by 2 bases, the J end by 5 bases, with 12 bases between. CDR3 coding DNA: TGCGCCAGCAGTGAGGCGAGGACAGAGTATGGCTACACCTTC. Translation: CASSEARTEYGYTF.

The chain couples TRBV5-5 to TRBJ1-1, with 8 bases lining up with TRBD1. Looked up from germline, CDR1 is SGHKS and CDR2 is YYEKEE (reference sequence). V gave up 7 bases and J gave up 0 bases; unmatched junction bases: 5. The CDR3 is 14 amino acids. The CDR3 nucleotides are TGTGCCAGCCTAATACAGGGGGTGAACACTGAAGCTTTCTTT. Protein sequence: CASLIQGVNTEAFF.

The chain uses TRBV4-2 and TRBJ2-3; D may be TRBD1 (6 bases). The CDR3 extends over 16 amino acids. The V end was cut by 1 base, the J end by 6 bases, with 17 bases between. Germline CDR1 LGHNA, CDR2 YNFKEQ. The chain's CDR3 is CASSQGPQGPSDTQYF. The CDR3 coding sequence is TGTGCCAGCAGCCAAGGCCCCCAGGGGCCTTCGGATACGCAGTATTTT.

The chain links TRBV30 to TRBJ2-7; perhaps TRBD1 as D (5 bases). The CDR3 is 18 residues long. Germline lookup yields CDR1 GTSNPN and CDR2 SVGIG (reference sequence). The V end was cut by 3 bases, the J end by 3 bases, with 27 bases between. The CDR3 is CAWRGITKTGVSYYEQYF. The CDR3 DNA reads as TGTGCCTGGAGAGGGATCACGAAAACAGGCGTCTCCTACTACGAGCAGTACTTC.

V usage is TRBV9 and J usage is TRBJ2-5; the match to TRBD1 covers 9 bases. Germline CDR1 is SGDLS and CDR2 is YYNGEE. The trim removed 0 bases at V and 1 base at J, leaving 10 bases unmatched. The CDR3 sequence is 18 residues long. This CDR3 is CASSVEGGTGTFQETQYF. In nucleotides, the CDR3 is TGTGCCAGCAGCGTAGAGGGGGGGACAGGGACTTTCCAAGAGACCCAGTACTTC. The full variable domain, completed using reference TRBV9 and TRBJ2-5, is DSGVTQTPKHLITATGQRVTLRCSPRSGDLSVYWYQQSLDQGLQFLIQYYNGEERAKGNILERFSAQQFPDLHSELNLSSLELGDSALYFCASSVEGGTGTFQETQYFGPGTRLLVL.

The chain links TRBV7-2 to TRBJ2-5, with TRBD2 matching over 14 bases. The CDR3 runs 16 residues. V lost 5 bases, J lost 5 bases, and 7 bases stayed unmatched. In germline, CDR1 is SGHTA, CDR2 FQGNSA. CDR3 sequence reads: CASSPTSGGAGETQYF. The CDR3 coding sequence is TGTGCCAGCAGCCCGACTAGCGGGGGGGCCGGGGAGACCCAGTACTTC.

The chain is built from TRBV5-6 and TRBJ1-2, with D perhaps TRBD1 (6 bases). Looked up from germline, CDR1 is SGHDT and CDR2 is YYEEEE. V was pared by 0 bases and J by 0 bases, with 15 bases between. This CDR3 spans 17 amino acids. The CDR3 spells CASSLGGRGFPNYGYTF. DNA for the CDR3: TGTGCCAGCAGCTTGGGGGGCAGGGGATTTCCTAACTATGGCTACACCTTC.

V and J are TRBV5-1 and TRBJ2-2, with 8 bases identical to TRBD2. This CDR3 comprises 14 residues. From germline, CDR1 is SGHRS and CDR2 YFSETQ. J gave up 8 bases and V 4 bases, and 7 bases lay outside the gene matches. CDR3 in DNA: TGCGCCAGCAGCGCGGGACTAGAGGCGGGGGAGCTGTTTTTT. As protein: CASSAGLEAGELFF.

V gene TRBV29-1 combines with J gene TRBJ1-1; D gene uncertain. This CDR3 region has 11 residues. CDR1 is SQVTM, CDR2 ANQGSEA, per germline. V was clipped by 4 bases and J by 1 base, with 4 bases between them. The CDR3 coding sequence is TGCAGCGTTGGGGCGAACACTGAAGCTTTCTTT. It yields the protein CSVGANTEAFF. Using reference TRBV29-1 and TRBJ1-1 for the parts outside the CDR3, the full variable domain is SAVISQKPSRDICQRGTSLTIQCQVDSQVTMMFWYRQQPGQSLTLIATANQGSEATYESGFVIDKFPISRPNLTFSTLTVSNMSPEDSSIYLCSVGANTEAFFGQGTRLTVV.

This clone was seen a handful of times. The rearrangement uses TRBV6-5 and TRBJ2-5, with D possibly being TRBD1 (7 bases). The CDR3 is made up of 15 amino acids. Germline V gene data show CDR1 as MNHEY and CDR2 as SVGAGI. V was pared by 2 bases and J by 5 bases, with 15 bases between. The CDR3 here is CASSYGQVGRETQYF. The DNA for the CDR3 is TGTGCCAGCAGTTACGGACAGGTTGGGAGGGAGACCCAGTACTTC.

In its sample, this clone was seen a few times. This sequence joins TRBV7-3 and TRBJ2-1, with 7 positions matching TRBD2. CDR3 length: 16 residues. CDR1 is SGHTA, CDR2 FQGTGA, per germline. J was trimmed by 4 bases and V by 2 bases; bases with no gene match: 8. This chain's CDR3 is CASSLWTGGVYNEQFF. The CDR3 DNA reads as TGTGCCAGCAGCTTATGGACGGGAGGAGTTTACAATGAGCAGTTCTTC. The complete variable domain, with remaining parts taken from reference TRBV7-3 and TRBJ2-1, reads GAGVSQTPSNKVTEKGKYVELRCDPISGHTALYWYRQSLGQGPEFLIYFQGTGAADDSGLPNDRFFAVRPEGSVSTLKIQRTERGDSAVYLCASSLWTGGVYNEQFFGPGTRLTVL.

The chain joins TRBV5-8 to TRBJ1-1; D unclear. The CDR3 is 12 amino acids. CDR1 and CDR2 from the germline V gene are SGHTS and YDEGEE. Deletions cut 0 bases from V and 6 bases from J, with 6 bases between. CDR3 region: CASSLGQSEAFF. CDR3 nucleotide sequence: TGTGCCAGCAGCTTGGGTCAGTCTGAAGCTTTCTTT.

CDR3 amino acids: CASSLAPGLRWNEQYF. CDR3 in DNA: TGTGCCAGCAGCTTAGCTCCGGGACTACGGTGGAACGAGCAGTACTTC. The rearrangement uses TRBV7-2 and TRBJ2-7, with 7 bases that match TRBD2. J gave up 5 bases and V 0 bases, and 10 bases lay outside the gene matches. The germline V gene encodes CDR1 SGHTA and CDR2 FQGNSA. This CDR3 contains 16 residues.

This clone came up a few times. The chain is built from TRBV4-3 and TRBJ2-7; 11 bases match TRBD1. This CDR3 contains 16 residues. V shed 0 bases and J 6 bases; nucleotides not matched to a gene: 7. Per germline, CDR1 LGHNA and CDR2 YSLEER. CDR3 sequence reads: CASSQETGQGAGEQYF. DNA for the CDR3: TGCGCCAGCAGCCAAGAGACCGGACAGGGGGCCGGCGAGCAGTACTTC.

This chain links TRBV7-2 with TRBJ2-1; D possibly corresponds to TRBD2 (6 bases). V was clipped by 10 bases and J by 7 bases, with 17 bases between them. CDR3 length: 13 amino acids. Germline lookup yields CDR1 SGHTA and CDR2 FQGNSA. The CDR3: CATGGVAENEQFF. The CDR3, as DNA: TGTGCCACAGGCGGGGTAGCGGAAAATGAGCAGTTCTTC. Full variable domain (remainder filled in from reference TRBV7-2 and TRBJ2-1): GAGVSQSPSNKVTEKGKDVELRCDPISGHTALYWYRQSLGQGLEFLIYFQGNSAPDKSGLPSDRFSAERTGGSVSTLTIQRTQQEDSAVYLCATGGVAENEQFFGPGTRLTVL.

The chain joins TRBV19 to TRBJ1-5; 11 bases map to TRBD1. This CDR3 comprises 18 residues. Trimming took 5 bases from V and 0 from J; bases not matched to a gene: 9. Germline V lookup: CDR1 LNHDA, CDR2 SQIVND (reference sequence). CDR3 amino acids: CASSLGQGAVNSNQPQHF. As DNA, the CDR3 is TGTGCCAGTAGTCTCGGACAGGGGGCCGTAAATAGCAATCAGCCCCAGCATTTT.

V usage is TRBV19 and J usage is TRBJ2-5; the match to TRBD2 covers 10 bases. V shed 6 bases, J shed 5 bases, and the junction held 12 bases outside the gene matches. Per the germline V gene, CDR1 is LNHDA and CDR2 is SQIVND (reference sequence). The CDR3 consists of 16 residues. CDR3 bases: TGTGCCAGTAGCATTAAGGTTCTAGCGGGAGAGGAGACCCAGTACTTC. Translation gives CASSIKVLAGEETQYF.

This rearrangement joins TRBV19 to TRBJ2-1, with 11 bases matching TRBD2. This CDR3 has 15 residues. The germline V gene has CDR1 LNHDA and CDR2 SQIVND (reference sequence). V lost 5 bases, J lost 10 bases, and 10 bases stayed unmatched. As DNA, the CDR3 is TGTGCCAGTAGTGCAGGGACGACTAGCGGGAAAGAGCAGTTCTTC. Residues: CASSAGTTSGKEQFF.

This clone was picked up a small number of times. This chain links TRBV6-4 with TRBJ2-1; a weak D match, TRBD1 (5 bases). V was pared by 3 bases and J by 0 bases, with 15 bases between. Germline V CDR1 and CDR2: MRHNA, SNTAGT. The CDR3 loop spans 17 amino acids. The CDR3 sequence is CASSEWGGADSYNEQFF. The CDR3 DNA sequence: TGTGCCAGCAGTGAGTGGGGCGGTGCGGACTCCTACAATGAGCAGTTCTTC.

Comment on this clone: This same CDR3 is encoded by further DNA sequences in the sample. The chain carries TRBV9 and TRBJ2-1, with a tentative D call TRBD1 (5 bases). This CDR3 has 12 residues. The V gene's germline CDR1 is SGDLS and CDR2 YYNGEE. The germline V and J ends were trimmed by 0 bases and 7 bases, with 5 bases remaining between them. The CDR3, as DNA: TGTGCCAGCAGCGTAGCAGGGAATGAGCAGTTCTTC. This sequence encodes CASSVAGNEQFF.

There are a few counts of this clone. This chain connects TRBV2 to TRBJ2-3; 12 bases map to TRBD2. The junction had 7 bases not matched to a gene; V was cut back by 4 bases and J by 2 bases. Looked up from germline, CDR1 is SNHLY and CDR2 is FYNNEI. The CDR3 loop spans 17 amino acids. The CDR3 DNA is TGTGCCAGCAGTGCCTTCACTAGCGGGGGGACCACAGATACGCAGTATTTT. Its translation: CASSAFTSGGTTDTQYF.